The entry below gives a single T cell receptor (beta chain) sequence along with its context. The PCR was carried out with 60 Vbeta primers and 13 Jbeta primers. Assay: immunoSEQ multiplex PCR; the TCRdb copy retains only in-frame clones and omits some. The table shows around 120,000 clones, with roughly 60% occurring only once. These data come from a study of cytomegalovirus exposure and HLA in healthy donors. Germline assignment: CDR1 SGHVS and CDR2 FQNEAQ. After removal of 5 bases from V and 4 bases from J, the junction contained 6 bases not matched to a gene. This CDR3 is 14 amino acids long. The sequenced sample was PBMCs. The V call is TRBV7-8, the J call TRBJ2-5, with 8 bases identical to TRBD2. This sequence was found in a man aged 35 to 55 in good health and CMV-seropositive. The CDR3 here is CASSRGTRGETQYF. The CDR3 DNA reads TGTGCCAGCAGCCGAGGGACTAGAGGAGAGACCCAGTACTTC.